The 31 T cell receptor beta chains given below trace back to one sample, sequenced in a study of shared clonotypes between healthy human individuals. Produced via immunoSEQ multiplex PCR; TCRdb's table is partial and in-frame only. Among some 1,100,000 clones listed, 78% were seen once. Sequenced sample: memory CD4+ T cells from PBMCs. The subset: CD45RA-negative fraction. These receptors were collected from a man aged 18 to 30 in good health. Some clones in this sample may be carry-over from other donors' samples.

The chain uses TRBV19 and TRBJ2-7; the D gene is possibly TRBD2 (6 bases). The CDR3 totals 14 residues. CDR1 is LNHDA and CDR2 is SQIVND in the germline V gene (reference sequence). The germline V and J ends were trimmed by 10 bases and 2 bases, with 18 bases remaining between them. The CDR3 spells CATLGGHNTYEQYF. As DNA, the CDR3 is TGTGCCACCCTCGGGGGTCATAATACCTACGAGCAGTACTTC.

This chain uses TRBV7-3 with TRBJ2-1; D gene ambiguous. Germline loops: CDR1 SGHTA, CDR2 FQGTGA. This CDR3 has 15 amino acids. The V end was cut by 5 bases, the J end by 2 bases, with 13 bases between. CDR3 sequence reads: CASSLARMTYNEQFF. The CDR3 DNA sequence: TGTGCCAGCAGCCTGGCGCGGATGACCTACAATGAGCAGTTCTTC.

V usage is TRBV7-9 and J usage is TRBJ2-2; tentatively, D is TRBD2 (5 bases). V lost 3 bases and J lost 0, with 8 bases in between. The CDR3 consists of 15 residues. CDR1 and CDR2 from the germline V gene are SEHNR and FQNEAQ (reference sequence). The CDR3 spells CASSFQRPNTGELFF. DNA for the CDR3: TGTGCCAGCAGCTTCCAGCGGCCGAACACCGGGGAGCTGTTTTTT.

The J gene is TRBJ1-3, the V gene TRBV30; D remains unclear. Trimming pared 0 bases from V and 0 bases from J, leaving 15 bases between. CDR1 is GTSNPN, CDR2 SVGIG, per germline (reference sequence). The CDR3 covers 17 residues. The CDR3 loop reads CAWSVGRQRGSGNTIYF. In DNA form, the CDR3 reads TGTGCCTGGAGTGTCGGACGGCAGAGAGGCTCTGGAAACACCATATATTTT.

This clone was detected once. This may stem from a read error, because a much larger clone lies one nucleotide away. At the DNA level, this CDR3 is encoded by other sequences in the same sample as well. The J gene is TRBJ2-1, the V gene TRBV5-1, with D hard to call. Trimming removed 0 bases from V and 1 base from J, with 5 bases in between. This CDR3 comprises 14 residues. Germline CDR1 and CDR2: SGHRS and YFSETQ. The CDR3 spells CASSLGVSYNEQFF. For the CDR3, the DNA is TGCGCCAGCAGCTTGGGGGTGTCCTACAATGAGCAGTTCTTC.

V is TRBV5-4 and J is TRBJ2-1, with TRBD2 identical over 9 bases. Germline V lookup: CDR1 SGHNT, CDR2 YYREEE (reference sequence). CDR3 length: 17 amino acids. J gave up 4 bases and V 4 bases, and 12 bases lay outside the gene matches. In DNA form, the CDR3 reads TGTGCCAGCAGCCGACCCGTGGTAGCGGGAGAATACAATGAGCAGTTCTTC. It is translated as CASSRPVVAGEYNEQFF.

The V gene is TRBV5-6, the J gene TRBJ1-1; the D is unclear. Germline V CDR1 and CDR2: SGHDT, YYEEEE. The CDR3 sequence is 12 residues long. Trimming removed 0 bases from V and 13 bases from J, with 13 bases in between. The CDR3 DNA is TGTGCCAGCAGCTTGGTGGGTCTTGGGGTTTTCTTT. It encodes CASSLVGLGVFF.

The chain recombines TRBV5-4 with TRBJ2-7; 7 bases fit TRBD2. Germline V CDR1 and CDR2: SGHNT, YYREEE (reference sequence). The CDR3 contains 14 residues. V was pared by 4 bases and J by 2 bases, with 6 bases of the junction left unmatched. CDR3 bases: TGTGCCAGCAGCCCCACTAGCGAGACCTACGAGCAGTACTTC. Translating gives CASSPTSETYEQYF. Full variable domain (missing parts from reference TRBV5-4 and TRBJ2-7): ETGVTQSPTHLIKTRGQQVTLRCSSQSGHNTVSWYQQALGQGPQFIFQYYREEENGRGNFPPRFSGLQFPNYSSELNVNALELDDSALYLCASSPTSETYEQYFGPGTRLTVT.

This clone has more than one count but fewer than ten. The chain carries TRBV6-1 and TRBJ2-4, with a weak D call TRBD1 (5 bases). Germline V lookup: CDR1 MNHNS, CDR2 SASEGT. The length of the CDR3 is 16 residues. The V end was cut by 1 base, the J end by 4 bases, with 14 bases between. The chain's CDR3 is CASSEGLAGSKNIQYF. The CDR3 DNA sequence: TGTGCCAGCAGTGAAGGTCTGGCAGGGTCAAAAAACATTCAGTACTTC.

This clone was found many times. V and J are TRBV6-5 and TRBJ1-1; tentatively, D is TRBD1 (5 bases). Trimming shortened V by 10 bases and J by 4 bases, and 13 bases separated the two germline ends. This CDR3 has 12 residues. Looked up from germline, CDR1 is MNHEY and CDR2 is SVGAGI. The CDR3 here is CATAQRGTEAFF. DNA of the CDR3: TGTGCCACCGCCCAAAGGGGCACTGAAGCTTTCTTT.

This clone occurred a few times. The V call is TRBV6-6, the J call TRBJ2-4; TRBD2 matches 7 bases. This CDR3 has 16 amino acids. The V segment lost 1 base and the J segment 3 bases; nucleotides outside the gene matches: 6. Germline CDR1 is MNHNY and CDR2 is SVGAGI (reference sequence). CDR3 amino acids: CASSYLEGGDKNIQYF. As DNA, the CDR3 is TGTGCCAGCAGTTACTTGGAGGGAGGGGACAAAAACATTCAGTACTTC.

The rearrangement links TRBV6-5 to TRBJ2-1, with D unresolved. This CDR3 spans 16 amino acids. Germline lookup yields CDR1 MNHEY and CDR2 SVGAGI. The V end lost 0 bases, the J end lost 6 bases, and 15 bases lay between the germline ends. DNA of the CDR3: TGTGCCAGCAGTTACTCTCTGCGAAAGGTCTCCAATGAGCAGTTCTTC. Translated: CASSYSLRKVSNEQFF.

V is TRBV5-1 and J is TRBJ2-5; unclear D gene. Per germline, CDR1 SGHRS and CDR2 YFSETQ. The CDR3 is 16 residues long. Trimming cost V 3 bases and J 1 base, with 16 bases left between them. In DNA form, the CDR3 reads TGCGCCAGCAGCTCAATGTATAGTTACGGCCAAGAGACCCAGTACTTC. This encodes CASSSMYSYGQETQYF.

J is TRBJ2-3 and V is TRBV7-8; TRBD2 is a possible D gene (6 bases). V was cut by 1 base and J by 4 bases, with 12 bases left in between. The germline V gene has CDR1 SGHVS and CDR2 FQNEAQ. The CDR3 is made up of 15 amino acids. The CDR3 protein is CASSLGGARSDTQYF. In nucleotides, the CDR3 is TGTGCCAGCAGCTTAGGCGGGGCGAGGTCAGATACGCAGTATTTT.

V is TRBV6-5 and J is TRBJ2-3; D not resolved. Germline V gives CDR1 MNHEY, CDR2 SVGAGI. The CDR3 has 11 residues. V lost 6 bases, J lost 5 bases, and 6 bases lay in between. The DNA of the CDR3 is TGTGCCAGCAGCAAGAGAGATACGCAGTATTTT. This codes for CASSKRDTQYF.

V is TRBV19 and J is TRBJ1-5; no clear D gene. The germline gives CDR1 LNHDA, CDR2 SQIVND (reference sequence). Trimming shortened V by 9 bases and J by 3 bases, and 9 bases separated the two germline ends. The CDR3 spans 12 residues. The CDR3 sequence: CASGGINQPQHF. The CDR3 bases are TGTGCCAGCGGCGGTATCAATCAGCCCCAGCATTTT.

The gene calls are TRBV27 and TRBJ2-7; D is possibly TRBD1 (6 bases). Between the trimmed V and J ends, which lost 6 bases and 10 bases, there was a span of 22 bases. CDR1 MNHEY and CDR2 SMNVEV come from the germline V gene (reference sequence). The CDR3 covers 14 residues. In DNA form, the CDR3 reads TGTGCCAGCAGATCCTCATACAGGGACCCGTTCCAGTACTTC. This translates into CASRSSYRDPFQYF.

The chain couples TRBV29-1 to TRBJ1-2; D remains ambiguous. Germline CDR1 SQVTM, CDR2 ANQGSEA. The CDR3 consists of 12 residues. The V and J ends lost 7 bases and 7 bases respectively, with 16 bases between them. In DNA form, the CDR3 reads TGCAGCGCTGTGAAGCTGCCCGGTGGCTACACCTTC. Translating it yields CSAVKLPGGYTF.

This chain connects TRBV5-1 to TRBJ1-2; D not resolved. Germline V gives CDR1 SGHRS, CDR2 YFSETQ. The CDR3 is made up of 14 amino acids. Trimming left V 5 bases short and J 3 bases short, with 14 bases between. The CDR3 region has the DNA TGCGCCAGCAGTCGGACCGCATCAGACTATGGCTACACCTTC. Protein product: CASSRTASDYGYTF.

As regards this clone: The same CDR3 also results from other DNA sequences found in this sample. V is TRBV6-1 and J is TRBJ2-7; TRBD2 might be the D (6 bases). Germline V CDR1 and CDR2: MNHNS, SASEGT. Trimming took 6 bases from V and 0 from J, leaving 9 bases between them. This CDR3 contains 13 residues. CDR3 sequence (DNA): TGTGCCAGCAGGCTAGCGTCCTCCTACGAGCAGTACTTC. Protein product: CASRLASSYEQYF.

This clone was counted a single time. The chain joins TRBV5-1 to TRBJ2-5, with no clear D. CDR3 length equals 16 residues. In germline, CDR1 is SGHRS, CDR2 YFSETQ. Between the trimmed V and J ends, which lost 3 bases and 5 bases, there was a span of 20 bases. The DNA of the CDR3 is TGCGCCAGCAGCTCCTACCCCGACACCCTGGGGGAGACCCAGTACTTC. Translated, it gives CASSSYPDTLGETQYF.

This chain joins TRBV30 and TRBJ1-5; no reliable D call. V gave up 4 bases and J gave up 0 bases, with 7 bases separating them. In germline, CDR1 is GTSNPN, CDR2 SVGIG (reference sequence). The CDR3 has 13 residues. The CDR3 DNA reads TGTGCCTGGACCCTCGGTAGCAATCAGCCCCAGCATTTT. It codes for CAWTLGSNQPQHF.

In DNA form, the CDR3 reads TGCGCCAGCAGGTGGGGGCCCTCGAACTCCTACGAGCAGTACTTC. This sequence encodes CASRWGPSNSYEQYF. The rearrangement uses TRBV5-1 and TRBJ2-5; the D gene is possibly TRBD1 (6 bases). The J call is doubtful: the DNA matches TRBJ2-7 better. Per germline, CDR1 SGHRS and CDR2 YFSETQ. The CDR3 contains 15 residues.

The chain combines TRBV7-6 with TRBJ1-6, with D unclear. The CDR3 spans 14 residues. Germline assignment: CDR1 SGHVS and CDR2 FNYEAQ. Trimming removed 3 bases from V and 10 bases from J, with 13 bases in between. CDR3 nucleotides: TGTGCCAGCAGCTTTGAGGTGGGAAGCTCACCCCTCCACTTT. It codes for CASSFEVGSSPLHF.

As DNA, the CDR3 is TGTGCCACCAGCCCGGCAAAGACCTTTTACGAGCAGTACTTC. Encoded protein: CATSPAKTFYEQYF. The V gene is TRBV15, the J gene TRBJ2-7; D not certain. The CDR3 runs to 14 residues. Trimming removed 5 bases at V and 4 bases at J, with 15 bases between. Germline loops: CDR1 LNHNV, CDR2 YYDKDF (reference sequence).

The gene calls are TRBV10-3 and TRBJ2-7; TRBD1 matches at 8 bases. Germline CDR1 and CDR2: ENHRY and SYGVKD. With 6 bases clipped from V and 2 bases from J, the junction kept 6 bases outside the gene matches. The CDR3 is 14 amino acids. DNA for the CDR3: TGTGCCATCAGCCGGACAGGGATCCCCTACGAGCAGTACTTC. This translates into CAISRTGIPYEQYF.

This clone was seen just once. The same CDR3 can be traced to other DNA sequences in this sample. V gene TRBV18 combines with J gene TRBJ2-3; D not certain. This CDR3 is built from 15 residues. Trimming took off 0 bases at V and 0 bases at J, with 7 bases between the two ends. Germline V CDR1 and CDR2: KGHSH, LQKENI. In DNA form, the CDR3 reads TGTGCCAGCTCACCACCTGGTGAAAGCACAGATACGCAGTATTTT. This sequence encodes CASSPPGESTDTQYF.

This clone was recorded a few times. This chain joins TRBV5-1 and TRBJ2-3; 7 nucleotides line up with TRBD1. Germline V CDR1 and CDR2: SGHRS, YFSETQ. The CDR3 is 15 amino acids. The junction had 7 bases not matched to a gene; V was cut back by 0 bases and J by 6 bases. CDR3 in amino acids: CASSLGQGPSDTQYF. CDR3 DNA sequence: TGCGCCAGCAGCTTGGGACAGGGTCCTTCGGATACGCAGTATTTT.

The rearrangement joins TRBV7-9 to TRBJ2-5, with TRBD2 matching 12 bases. Germline V gives CDR1 SEHNR, CDR2 FQNEAQ (reference sequence). This CDR3 is 16 amino acids long. J was trimmed by 4 bases and V by 5 bases; bases with no gene match: 8. Here the CDR3 DNA reads TGTGCCAGCAGCAAACTAGCGGGAGGTTTTGGAGAGACCCAGTACTTC. Protein product: CASSKLAGGFGETQYF.

The chain links TRBV30 to TRBJ2-7, with 8 nucleotides matching TRBD1. This CDR3 spans 12 amino acids. V shed 2 bases, J shed 6 bases, and the junction held 3 bases outside the gene matches. CDR1 and CDR2 from the germline V gene are GTSNPN and SVGIG (reference sequence). The CDR3 here is CAWSSGQGEQYF. The CDR3 DNA reads TGTGCCTGGAGTTCCGGACAGGGCGAGCAGTACTTC.

The gene calls are TRBV29-1 and TRBJ2-7, with 7 nucleotides matching TRBD2. This CDR3 is built from 15 residues. The J segment lost 0 bases and the V segment lost 2 bases, leaving 7 bases of the junction unmatched. Germline CDR1 and CDR2: SQVTM and ANQGSEA. The CDR3 loop reads CSVEYAGGSSYEQYF. CDR3 DNA: TGCAGCGTTGAATATGCGGGCGGGAGCTCCTACGAGCAGTACTTC.